This T cell receptor (beta chain) was identified during a study of shared clonotypes between healthy human individuals. About the study: CD4 naive and CD4 memory each took three plates per donor, while CD8 naive took two and CD8 memory one. Study-wide results and limits: The small donor group covered limited genetic and exposure diversity.

TCRdb's table, derived via immunoSEQ multiplex PCR, lists solely in-frame clones and lacks some. This table has a few million clones, roughly 90% appearing once. Worth noting for this clone: Its antigen is not identified.

This TCR was sampled from a man younger than 30 in good health. Some clones in this sample may be carry-over from other donors' samples. Sequencing was performed on naive CD4+ T cells from PBMCs. The subset: CD45RA+ positively selected.

DNA of the CDR3: TGTGCCAGCAGCGACTTTCAGGCAGATACGCAGTATTTT. Amino acids: CASSDFQADTQYF. The chain carries TRBV6-5 and TRBJ2-3; D is undetermined. Per germline, CDR1 MNHEY and CDR2 SVGAGI. The CDR3 is 13 residues long. Trimming removed 6 bases from V and 4 bases from J, with 11 bases in between.